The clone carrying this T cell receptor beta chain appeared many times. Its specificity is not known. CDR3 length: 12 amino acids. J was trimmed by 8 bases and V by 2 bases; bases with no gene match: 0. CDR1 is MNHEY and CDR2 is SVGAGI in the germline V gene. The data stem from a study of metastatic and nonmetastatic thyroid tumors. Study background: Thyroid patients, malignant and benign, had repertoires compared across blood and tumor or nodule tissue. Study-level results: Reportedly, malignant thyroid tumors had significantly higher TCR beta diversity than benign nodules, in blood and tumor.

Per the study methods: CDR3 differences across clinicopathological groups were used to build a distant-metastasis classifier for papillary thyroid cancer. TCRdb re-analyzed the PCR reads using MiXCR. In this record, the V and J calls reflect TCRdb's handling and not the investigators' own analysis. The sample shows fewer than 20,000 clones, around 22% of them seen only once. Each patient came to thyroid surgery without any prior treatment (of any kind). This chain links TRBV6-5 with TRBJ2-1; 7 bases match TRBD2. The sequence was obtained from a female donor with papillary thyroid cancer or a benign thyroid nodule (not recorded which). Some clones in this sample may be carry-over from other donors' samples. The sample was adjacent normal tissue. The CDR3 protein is CASSYSGDEQFF. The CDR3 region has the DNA TGTGCCAGCAGTTACAGCGGGGATGAGCAGTTCTTC.